This T cell receptor (beta chain) emerged from a study of shared clonotypes between healthy human individuals. CDR3 length: 17 amino acids. Trimming took off 5 bases at V and 1 base at J, with 20 bases between the two ends. Germline assignment: CDR1 MDHEN and CDR2 SYDVKM. In the source study's methods: Filtering differed, since immunoSEQ gave only junction sequences and no quality scores. The protocol was immunoSEQ multiplex PCR, while the TCRdb copy is restricted to in-frame clones and leaves out a portion. The V and J calls and clone size are taken from that table; D and trimming were inferred from the DNA. The sample holds about 2.3 million clones; about 90% are singletons and the top ten take 0.37%. Overall study findings and caveats: Among donors, the sharing of clonotypes was expected to be influenced by sequencing depth.

Points on this clone: Its antigen is as yet unknown.

The sample taken for sequencing was naive CD4+ T cells from PBMCs. As to subset: CD45RA+ positively selected. This chain joins TRBV28 and TRBJ1-2; possibly TRBD1 for D (5 bases). The TCR originated in a young man in good health. Some clones in this sample may be carry-over from other donors' samples. CDR3 amino acids: CASSLPGVAGHNYGYTF. In nucleotides, the CDR3 is TGTGCCAGCAGTCTACCCGGGGTGGCAGGGCATAACTATGGCTACACCTTC.